This TCR beta chain emerged from a study of shared T cell receptors in the human thymus. Generated by immunoSEQ multiplex PCR, the TCRdb table keeps only in-frame clones and is missing some. The table includes hundreds of thousands of clones, around 87% detected once. The CDR3 covers 11 residues. Germline-derived CDR1 and CDR2 are DFQATT and SNEGSKA (reference sequence). This sample also appeared in a second study, on human thymus T cells. According to that study: Infants, healthy and Finnish, who were having corrective surgery for congenital heart defects served as donors. Resections were taken during corrective heart surgery, and the thymus tissue came from these. Both thymic and peripheral blood repertoires showed apparently biased V and J usage.

Specimen: thymocytes. V usage is TRBV20-1 and J usage is TRBJ2-7, with TRBD1 as a possible D gene (5 bases). The receptor was isolated from a boy under two years old with a congenital heart defect. The CDR3 DNA follows: TGCAGAGCAACAACAGGTTCCGAGCAGTACTTC. Its protein is CRATTGSEQYF.